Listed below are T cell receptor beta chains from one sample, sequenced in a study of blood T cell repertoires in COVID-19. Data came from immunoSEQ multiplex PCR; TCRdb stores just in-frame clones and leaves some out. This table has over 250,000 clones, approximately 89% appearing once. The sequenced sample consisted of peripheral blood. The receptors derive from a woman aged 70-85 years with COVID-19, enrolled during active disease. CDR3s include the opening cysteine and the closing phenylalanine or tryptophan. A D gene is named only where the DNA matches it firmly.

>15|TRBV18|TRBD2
CASSFGLANTGELFF
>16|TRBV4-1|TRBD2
CASSRKTGTSLETQYF
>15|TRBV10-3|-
CAISDAGVGRQPQHF
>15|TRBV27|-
CASSLTAGLSYGYTF
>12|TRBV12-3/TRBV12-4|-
CASAFGVETQYF
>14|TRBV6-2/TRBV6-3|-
CASSFSRAVDGYTF
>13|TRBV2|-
CATRGQPNTEAFF
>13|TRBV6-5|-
CASRGGKITEAFF
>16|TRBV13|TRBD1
CASSPGTGGLGTEAFF
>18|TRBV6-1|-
CASSEVYRQGGSGNTIYF
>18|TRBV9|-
CASSVATGGMGGTDTQYF
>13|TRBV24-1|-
CATSDLTGYEQYF
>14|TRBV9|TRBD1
CASSSTGGPYEQYF
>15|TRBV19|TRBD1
CASSKGQGGNQPQHF
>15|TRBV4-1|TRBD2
CASSQGGAVTYEQYF
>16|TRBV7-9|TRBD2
CASSLGLAGRRETQYF